The clone carrying this T cell receptor beta chain was picked up a small number of times. As yet, its antigen is unknown. This entry belongs to a study of T cell repertoires in cytomegalovirus infection. Study-level background: Both recently identified HLA-C-restricted and well-studied HLA-B-restricted CMV epitopes were used in the study. CMV infection plus the matching HLA type was flagged by public TCR beta signatures. Study results and caveats: Based on cumulative public TCR beta family frequency, carriers of CMV plus the relevant HLA were identified. Clonotype analysis showed dominance of the ex vivo response by HLA-C-restricted CMV-specific TCR beta clonotypes.

TCRdb reprocessed the reads with MiXCR, giving one entry per CDR3 protein. The sample comprises around 750,000 distinct CDR3 sequences, over 25% of which are singletons, and over 10% rests with the top ten. The material sequenced was cultured CD8+ T cells from PBMCs, taken from culture after CMV antigen stimulation. This TCR came from a human donor in good health (CMV status not recorded). Some clones in this sample may be carry-over from other donors' samples.

CDR3 nucleotide sequence: TGTGCCAGCAGCTTCATGGGCTCTGGAAACACCATATATTTT. This gives the protein CASSFMGSGNTIYF. The chain links TRBV7-2 to TRBJ1-3; no clear D gene. V lost 3 bases and J lost 0, with 6 bases in between. The germline V gene has CDR1 SGHTA and CDR2 FQGNSA. This CDR3 region has 14 residues.